The present TCR beta chain was sequenced within a study of OX40 agonist ivuxolimab in advanced cancers. The study sampled blood at baseline, cycle 4 day 1, and cycle 7 day 1. Note on this clone: Its cognate antigen is unknown.

Findings and limits, study-wide: Both blood CD4+ and CD8+ T cells showed clonal growth by week 6 at 0.1 to 3.0 mg/kg.

Generated by immunoSEQ multiplex PCR, the TCRdb table keeps only in-frame clones and is missing some. The table includes more than 70,000 clones, roughly four fifths detected once. CDR1 and CDR2 (germline): SGHDT, YYEEEE. V lost 0 bases, J lost 6 bases, and 13 bases lay in between. The CDR3 is made up of 14 amino acids. The sample consisted of CD4+ or CD8+ T cells sorted from blood, taken in a trial of the OX40 agonist ivuxolimab. This clonotype originated in an adult with an advanced solid tumor such as melanoma, head and neck, liver or kidney cancer. The J gene is TRBJ2-7, the V gene TRBV5-6; D gene uncertain. CDR3 region: CASSLGSISAEQYF. In DNA form, the CDR3 reads TGTGCCAGCAGCTTGGGGTCCATCTCCGCCGAGCAGTACTTC.